In its sample, the clone carrying this T cell receptor (beta chain) was seen once. Its antigen remains unknown. The CDR3 spans 15 residues. The V and J ends lost 7 bases and 4 bases, in that order; junction bases with no gene match: 9. The V gene's germline CDR1 is MNHEY and CDR2 SVGAGI. This entry is derived from a study of cytomegalovirus exposure and HLA in healthy donors. Background on the study: Most genotyped donors, around four fifths of roughly 400, had Caucasian-associated genetic ancestry.

Primers for the PCR totalled 60 Vbeta and 13 Jbeta. Sequencing used immunoSEQ multiplex PCR; TCRdb keeps in-frame clones, though not all of them. Here the sample spans 150,000 to 200,000 clones, about four fifths being singletons. The study, taken as a whole, reports: Associated with cytomegalovirus, according to the listing, were 150 to 200 TCR beta chains. One cluster of highly shared sequence variants probably arose as a sequencing artifact. The authors later linked a missense DCLRE1C variant to TCR beta V- and J-gene trimming.

The sequenced sample consisted of PBMCs. The origin of this receptor is a girl aged 5 to 17 in good health and CMV-seropositive. The chain joins TRBV6-5 to TRBJ1-1, with 10 bases identical to TRBD1. This CDR3 is CASIPGRTGGTEAFF. DNA of the CDR3: TGTGCCAGCATTCCTGGGAGGACAGGGGGCACTGAAGCTTTCTTT.